One sample yielded the 23 T cell receptor beta chains listed below, sequenced in a study of cytomegalovirus exposure and HLA in healthy donors. TCRdb keeps only in-frame clones here, not all; method: immunoSEQ multiplex PCR. The sample lists about 190,000 clones, 86% seen once, with approximately 1.5% in the top ten. Sequencing was carried out using PBMCs. Source of these receptors: a woman in her late teens or twenties in good health and CMV-seronegative.

This chain joins TRBV5-1 and TRBJ2-7; D may be TRBD1 (5 bases). The CDR3 is 15 residues long. Germline-derived CDR1 and CDR2 are SGHRS and YFSETQ. V gave up 0 bases and J gave up 6 bases, with 16 bases separating them. DNA of the CDR3: TGCGCCAGCAGCTTGGTAGCAGGGAACCTTGGCGAGCAGTACTTC. The encoded protein is CASSLVAGNLGEQYF. Filled out from reference TRBV5-1 and TRBJ2-7, the complete variable domain reads KAGVTQTPRYLIKTRGQQVTLSCSPISGHRSVSWYQQTPGQGLQFLFEYFSETQRNKGNFPGRFSGRQFSNSRSEMNVSTLELGDSALYLCASSLVAGNLGEQYFGPGTRLTVT.

The chain combines TRBV10-2 with TRBJ2-7, with TRBD2 identical over 7 bases. The V and J ends lost 6 bases and 1 base, in that order; junction bases with no gene match: 3. The germline V gene encodes CDR1 WSHSY and CDR2 SAAADI. The CDR3 has 13 amino acids. The CDR3 here is CASRSGASYEQYF. The CDR3 DNA follows: TGCGCCAGCAGGAGCGGGGCTTCCTACGAGCAGTACTTC.

This clone was seen a few times. This chain joins TRBV27 and TRBJ2-1, with 7 bases identical to TRBD1. CDR1 and CDR2 from the germline V gene are MNHEY and SMNVEV (reference sequence). The CDR3 totals 15 residues. V shed 7 bases and J 2 bases; nucleotides not matched to a gene: 8. In nucleotides, the CDR3 is TGTGCCAGCACCCCGGGACAGAGCACCTACAATGAGCAGTTCTTC. It codes for CASTPGQSTYNEQFF.

This chain uses TRBV6-1 with TRBJ2-3; TRBD1 matches at 7 bases. The ends lost 6 bases at V and 4 bases at J; junction bases unmatched: 1. This CDR3 region has 12 residues. Per the germline V gene, CDR1 is MNHNS and CDR2 is SASEGT. The CDR3 DNA is TGTGCCAGCAGGAGGGGGCCAGATACGCAGTATTTT. Residues: CASRRGPDTQYF.

The chain joins TRBV5-8 to TRBJ1-2; TRBD1 matches at 8 bases. The germline V gene has CDR1 SGHTS and CDR2 YDEGEE. The CDR3 runs to 16 residues. V shed 5 bases, J shed 4 bases, and the junction held 13 bases outside the gene matches. The CDR3 DNA reads as TGTGCCAGCAGTCCCACCCAGACAGGGGCACTCTATGGCTACACCTTC. This encodes CASSPTQTGALYGYTF.

The CDR3 region is CASSKGTTGHPNEKLFF. The CDR3 coding sequence is TGTGCCAGCAGCAAAGGAACGACAGGGCATCCTAATGAAAAACTGTTTTTT. This chain connects TRBV11-3 to TRBJ1-4; TRBD1 agrees at 7 bases. CDR3 size: 17 residues. The V gene end was trimmed by 5 bases and the J gene end by 3 bases; junction bases not matched to a gene: 12. CDR1 SGHNT and CDR2 YENEEA come from the germline V gene.

The rearrangement links TRBV7-9 to TRBJ1-2; 7 nucleotides align to TRBD1. Per the germline V gene, CDR1 is SEHNR and CDR2 is FQNEAQ (reference sequence). The CDR3 consists of 16 residues. The V gene end was trimmed by 0 bases and the J gene end by 3 bases; junction bases not matched to a gene: 7. CDR3 DNA: TGTGCCAGCAGCTTAGCTGGGTCAGGGGGTGACTATGGCTACACCTTC. This sequence encodes CASSLAGSGGDYGYTF.

The chain carries TRBV7-9 and TRBJ1-1; D may be TRBD1 (5 bases). With 0 bases removed from V and 1 base from J, the gap between germline ends came to 9 bases. The length of the CDR3 is 15 residues. From germline, CDR1 is SEHNR and CDR2 FQNEAQ (reference sequence). CDR3 nucleotide sequence: TGTGCCAGCAGCTTAGCGGGACTCAAGAACACTGAAGCTTTCTTT. Protein sequence: CASSLAGLKNTEAFF.

The gene calls are TRBV5-1 and TRBJ2-1; D might be TRBD2 (6 bases). Trimming stripped 0 bases from V and 1 base from J, with 11 bases between. The CDR3 spans 16 residues. Germline CDR1 and CDR2: SGHRS and YFSETQ. DNA for the CDR3: TGCGCCAGCAGCTTGGGTGGTAGCGGATCCTACAATGAGCAGTTCTTC. This encodes CASSLGGSGSYNEQFF.

This clone was found once. The chain joins TRBV9 to TRBJ2-5, with 7 bases that match TRBD1. Germline V gives CDR1 SGDLS, CDR2 YYNGEE. The V gene end was trimmed by 3 bases and the J gene end by 2 bases; junction bases not matched to a gene: 7. The length of the CDR3 is 15 residues. The CDR3 here is CASSARQGPQETQYF. As DNA, the CDR3 is TGTGCCAGCAGCGCAAGACAGGGACCACAAGAGACCCAGTACTTC. The entire variable domain, with the rest obtained from reference TRBV9 and TRBJ2-5, is as follows: DSGVTQTPKHLITATGQRVTLRCSPRSGDLSVYWYQQSLDQGLQFLIQYYNGEERAKGNILERFSAQQFPDLHSELNLSSLELGDSALYFCASSARQGPQETQYFGPGTRLLVL.

This clone appeared a few times. The V and J genes are TRBV7-9 and TRBJ1-3; D remains unclear. This CDR3 region has 13 residues. V lost 5 bases to trimming and J lost 0 bases, with 5 bases between them. Germline CDR1 SEHNR, CDR2 FQNEAQ (reference sequence). The CDR3 protein is CASSPSSGNTIYF. CDR3 nucleotides: TGTGCCAGCAGCCCTTCCTCTGGAAACACCATATATTTT.

The chain recombines TRBV30 with TRBJ2-7; tentative D call: TRBD1 (6 bases). V was trimmed by 0 bases and J by 6 bases, leaving 15 bases between them. There are 14 residues in the CDR3. Per germline, CDR1 GTSNPN and CDR2 SVGIG (reference sequence). Here the CDR3 DNA reads TGTGCCTGGAGTGTACAGGGTGGTACCCGCGAGCAGTACTTC. Translated: CAWSVQGGTREQYF.

The gene calls are TRBV6-5 and TRBJ2-1, with D possibly being TRBD2 (7 bases). CDR1 is MNHEY and CDR2 is SVGAGI in the germline V gene. V was clipped by 0 bases and J by 6 bases, with 15 bases between them. CDR3 length equals 16 residues. This CDR3 is CASSYSGGQSGNEQFF. As DNA, the CDR3 is TGTGCCAGCAGTTACTCGGGGGGGCAATCGGGCAATGAGCAGTTCTTC.

J is TRBJ2-2 and V is TRBV6-5; 7 positions match TRBD1. The CDR3 spans 16 residues. Trimming cost V 4 bases and J 5 bases; bases outside gene matches: 10. Per germline, CDR1 MNHEY and CDR2 SVGAGI. The chain's CDR3 is CASSFRPGTETGELFF. The CDR3 region has the DNA TGTGCCAGCAGTTTCCGACCCGGGACAGAAACCGGGGAGCTGTTTTTT.

This rearrangement joins TRBV5-4 to TRBJ2-2, with 8 nucleotides matching TRBD1. Germline lookup yields CDR1 SGHNT and CDR2 YYREEE (reference sequence). CDR3 size: 17 residues. The ends lost 4 bases at V and 0 bases at J; junction bases unmatched: 8. The CDR3 DNA follows: TGTGCCAGCAGCGTCGGCGCAGGGGGCCCGAACACCGGGGAGCTGTTTTTT. As protein: CASSVGAGGPNTGELFF.

This chain links TRBV29-1 with TRBJ2-1, with D tentatively TRBD1 (6 bases). V lost 7 bases to trimming and J lost 1 base, with 23 bases between them. The CDR3 is 17 amino acids. Germline lookup yields CDR1 SQVTM and CDR2 ANQGSEA. As DNA, the CDR3 is TGCAGCGGAGGGACACGGCCTGATGGTGGGTCCTACAATGAGCAGTTCTTC. This sequence encodes CSGGTRPDGGSYNEQFF.

This chain links TRBV7-3 with TRBJ2-3, with unresolved D. This CDR3 has 13 amino acids. The V end was cut by 5 bases, the J end by 2 bases, with 8 bases between. Germline V gives CDR1 SGHTA, CDR2 FQGTGA. The CDR3 reads CASSPGTTDTQYF. CDR3 DNA sequence: TGTGCCAGCAGCCCAGGCACCACAGATACGCAGTATTTT. Filled out from reference TRBV7-3 and TRBJ2-3, the complete variable domain reads GAGVSQTPSNKVTEKGKYVELRCDPISGHTALYWYRQSLGQGPEFLIYFQGTGAADDSGLPNDRFFAVRPEGSVSTLKIQRTERGDSAVYLCASSPGTTDTQYFGPGTRLTVL.

The rearrangement joins TRBV6-1 to TRBJ2-5; D unresolved. Deletions cut 7 bases from V and 5 bases from J, with 8 bases between. The CDR3 is made up of 11 amino acids. In germline, CDR1 is MNHNS, CDR2 SASEGT. The CDR3 DNA is TGTGCCAGCAACAGAAAGGAGACCCAGTACTTC. Translating it yields CASNRKETQYF.

The chain carries TRBV5-1 and TRBJ1-1; D unresolved. The germline V gene has CDR1 SGHRS and CDR2 YFSETQ. CDR3 length: 14 residues. Deletions cut 0 bases from V and 6 bases from J, with 12 bases between. CDR3 sequence reads: CASSLAPGSPEAFF. CDR3 in DNA: TGCGCCAGCAGCTTGGCCCCGGGGAGCCCTGAAGCTTTCTTT. Full variable domain (rest looked up from reference TRBV5-1 and TRBJ1-1): KAGVTQTPRYLIKTRGQQVTLSCSPISGHRSVSWYQQTPGQGLQFLFEYFSETQRNKGNFPGRFSGRQFSNSRSEMNVSTLELGDSALYLCASSLAPGSPEAFFGQGTRLTVV.

CDR3 protein: CAWSVRFQGETEAFF. The CDR3 DNA reads as TGTGCCTGGAGTGTACGATTTCAGGGTGAAACTGAAGCTTTCTTT. V and J are TRBV30 and TRBJ1-1; TRBD1 is a possible D gene (5 bases). The V and J ends lost 0 bases and 5 bases respectively, with 16 bases between them. This CDR3 is built from 15 residues. The germline V gene has CDR1 GTSNPN and CDR2 SVGIG (reference sequence).

The chain uses TRBV30 and TRBJ1-2; 7 bases match TRBD1. Germline assignment: CDR1 GTSNPN and CDR2 SVGIG (reference sequence). J gave up 4 bases and V 4 bases, and 6 bases lay outside the gene matches. The CDR3 contains 13 residues. DNA for the CDR3: TGTGCCTGGACTACTGGGACAGTCTATGGCTACACCTTC. This codes for CAWTTGTVYGYTF. The whole variable domain, remainder taken from reference TRBV30 and TRBJ1-2, is SQTIHQWPATLVQPVGSPLSLECTVEGTSNPNLYWYRQAAGRGLQLLFYSVGIGQISSEVPQNLSASRPQDRQFILSSKKLLLSDSGFYLCAWTTGTVYGYTFGSGTRLTVV.

The V call is TRBV6-6, the J call TRBJ1-1; D call uncertain. The CDR3 loop spans 16 amino acids. Trimming stripped 6 bases from V and 4 bases from J, with 21 bases between. Germline V gives CDR1 MNHNY, CDR2 SVGAGI (reference sequence). The CDR3 loop reads CASSHTLTSRVTEAFF. The CDR3 region has the DNA TGTGCCAGCAGCCACACGCTCACTAGTCGTGTCACTGAAGCTTTCTTT.

The DNA of the CDR3 is TGTGCCAGCAGTGAGTTCCCAGGGATTCGGGGAAACACCATATATTTT. It encodes CASSEFPGIRGNTIYF. The rearrangement links TRBV6-1 to TRBJ1-3; a weak D match, TRBD1 (5 bases). CDR3 length: 16 residues. CDR1 and CDR2 (germline): MNHNS, SASEGT. V was cut by 3 bases and J by 4 bases, with 16 bases left in between.